This T cell receptor (beta chain) was identified during a study of blood T cell repertoires in COVID-19. The overall study: The cDNA or gDNA used as material had been derived from T cells, B-cell-depleted T cells, or PBMCs.

In the original analysis: Counts of nucleated cells, estimated from reference gene primer amplification, were obtained. Clones were sequenced by immunoSEQ multiplex PCR, and TCRdb holds only the in-frame ones, with some missing. The V and J calls and the clone size are those of that table, but D and trimming were determined from the DNA. The sample records about 120,000 clones, 81% being singletons. V trimming: 5 bases; J trimming: 7 bases; junction bases outside the gene matches: 8. Germline V gene data show CDR1 as LNHNV and CDR2 as YYDKDF (reference sequence). The CDR3 consists of 14 residues. Seattle patient enrollment occurred during active infection, with longitudinal follow-up thereafter.

This chain connects TRBV15 to TRBJ2-1; 7 bases are a match to TRBD1. Source material: peripheral blood. The sequence was collected from a man in his thirties or forties with COVID-19, enrolled during active disease. CDR3 loop: CATSGTVSSNEQFF. The CDR3 DNA is TGTGCCACCAGCGGGACAGTCTCCTCTAATGAGCAGTTCTTC.